This TCR beta chain stems from a study of blood T cell repertoires in COVID-19 (dated by TCRdb to 2020 to 2021). Regarding the complete study: Samples from collaborators originated in the United States, Italy and Spain and spanned both the acute and convalescent phases of COVID-19. The prospective study material was composed of cDNA or gDNA derived from T cells, B-cell-depleted T cells, or PBMCs. The samples were drawn from two sources: the first 160 participants of the ongoing ImmuneRACE study, and 1,254 subjects contributed by 6 global collaborators. HLA class I and class II types, where available, came from metadata supplied by the sample provider rather than from assay-based typing. Sample metadata almost always included a de-identified subject ID, COVID-19 status, age in years and sex. Deeply sampled blood TCRbeta repertoires from subjects exposed to, actively infected with, or recovered from COVID-19 were included in the dataset. The repertoires were made available in a free public database intended to serve as a resource for research on the immune response to SARS-CoV-2.

As for this clone: Its target antigen remains unknown. Base qualities are not provided; no much larger clone lies one nucleotide away.

The immunoSEQ Assay, a bias-controlled multiplex PCR, was used to amplify TCRbeta CDR3 regions from genomic DNA. In the authors' own workflow: Nucleated cell counts per sample were estimated from amplification of reference gene primers within the assay. To quantify the absolute abundance of each unique TCRbeta CDR3 rearrangement, sequence reads were collapsed and filtered. For each sample, productive Simpson clonality was calculated as the square root of Simpson's diversity index over productive rearrangements. As stored in TCRdb, this immuneACCESS dataset retains in-frame rearrangements with V and J assigned. A fraction of the clones does not appear; measured against another copy, unresolved V genes explain less than half of the discrepancy, and the remainder lacks a known reason. Clone size and V and J calls were adopted from that table, with D and trimming inferred from the DNA. The sample profile shows about 330,000 clones; roughly 85% of them were found once. The biggest ten clones account for about 7% of the sample.

Paper-wide results and their limitations: How much clinical and demographic metadata was included differed by source and by participant, and the metadata was provided uncurated.

Each collaborating institution followed its own protocols to collect whole blood in K2EDTA tubes. For TCRbeta analysis, collaborator samples were shipped as frozen whole blood, as isolated PBMCs, or as DNA extracted from either sample type. The sample consisted of peripheral blood. The TCR was taken from a human donor in a cohort sampled during active COVID-19.

Read as DNA, the sequence is TGTGCCAGCAGCTCCCGGACAGGGGAAATTACAGATACGCAGTATTTT. Its coded protein is CASSSRTGEITDTQYF. Here the chain combines TRBV7-9 and TRBJ2-3, and 9 junctional nucleotides match TRBD1. V loses 4 bases at its end and J loses 3 bases; junction bases beyond the gene matches: 8. The CDR3 contains 16 residues, cysteine and phenylalanine counted. Only the CDR3 region is kept as DNA, spanning 48 bases read in frame from base 1. CDR1 and CDR2, looked up from the germline V gene (reference sequence), are SEHNR and FQNEAQ.